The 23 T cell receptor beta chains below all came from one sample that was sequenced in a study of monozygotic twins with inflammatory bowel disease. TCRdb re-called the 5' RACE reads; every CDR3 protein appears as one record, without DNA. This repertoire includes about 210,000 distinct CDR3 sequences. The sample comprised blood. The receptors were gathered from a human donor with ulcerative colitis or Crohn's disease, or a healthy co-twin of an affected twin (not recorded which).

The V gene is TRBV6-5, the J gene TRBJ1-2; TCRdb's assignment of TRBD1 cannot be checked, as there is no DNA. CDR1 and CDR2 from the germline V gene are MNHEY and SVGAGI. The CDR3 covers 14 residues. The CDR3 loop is CASSYLQGSYGYTF.

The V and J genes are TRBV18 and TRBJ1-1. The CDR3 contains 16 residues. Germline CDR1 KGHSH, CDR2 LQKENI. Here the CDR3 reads CASSPGIVRLNTEAFF.

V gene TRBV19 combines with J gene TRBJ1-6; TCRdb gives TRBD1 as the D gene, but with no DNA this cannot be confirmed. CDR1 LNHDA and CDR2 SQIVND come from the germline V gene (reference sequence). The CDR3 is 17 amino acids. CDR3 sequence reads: CASTPSGGGGGNSPLHF.

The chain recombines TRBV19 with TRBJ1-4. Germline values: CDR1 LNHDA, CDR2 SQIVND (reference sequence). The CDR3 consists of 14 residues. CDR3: CASGRTATNEKLFF.

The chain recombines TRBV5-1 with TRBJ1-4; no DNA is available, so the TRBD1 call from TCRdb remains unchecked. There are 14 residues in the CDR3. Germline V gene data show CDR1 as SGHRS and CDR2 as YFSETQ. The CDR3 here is CASSSQGTNEKLFF.

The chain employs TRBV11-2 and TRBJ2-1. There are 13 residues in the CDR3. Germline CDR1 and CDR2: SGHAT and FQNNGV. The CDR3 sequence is CASSPFGYNEQFF.

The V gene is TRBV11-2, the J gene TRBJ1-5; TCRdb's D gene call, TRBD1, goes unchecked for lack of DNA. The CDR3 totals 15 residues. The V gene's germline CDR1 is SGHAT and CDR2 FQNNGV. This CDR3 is CASSPREGGGQPQHF.

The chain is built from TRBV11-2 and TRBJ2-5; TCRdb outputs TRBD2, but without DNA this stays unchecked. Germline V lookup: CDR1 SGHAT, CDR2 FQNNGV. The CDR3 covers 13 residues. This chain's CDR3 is CASSRTSQETQYF. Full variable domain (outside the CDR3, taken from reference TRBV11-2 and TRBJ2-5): EAGVAQSPRYKIIEKRQSVAFWCNPISGHATLYWYQQILGQGPKLLIQFQNNGVVDDSQLPKDRFSAERLKGVDSTLKIQPAKLEDSAVYLCASSRTSQETQYFGPGTRLLVL.

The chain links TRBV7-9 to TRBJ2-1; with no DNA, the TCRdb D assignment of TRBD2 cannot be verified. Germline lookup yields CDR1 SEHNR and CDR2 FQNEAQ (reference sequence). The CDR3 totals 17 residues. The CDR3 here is CASSSGLAGARDNEQFF.

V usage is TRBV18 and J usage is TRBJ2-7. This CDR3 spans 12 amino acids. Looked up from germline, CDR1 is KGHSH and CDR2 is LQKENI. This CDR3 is CASSPSSYEQYF.

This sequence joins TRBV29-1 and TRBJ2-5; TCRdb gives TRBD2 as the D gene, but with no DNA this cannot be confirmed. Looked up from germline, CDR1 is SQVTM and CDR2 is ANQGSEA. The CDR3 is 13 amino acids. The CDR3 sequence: CSGLLAGEVTQYF.

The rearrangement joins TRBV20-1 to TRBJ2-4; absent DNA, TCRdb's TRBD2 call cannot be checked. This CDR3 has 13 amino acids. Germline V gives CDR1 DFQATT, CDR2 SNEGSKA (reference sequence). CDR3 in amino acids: CSAPAGGKNIQYF.

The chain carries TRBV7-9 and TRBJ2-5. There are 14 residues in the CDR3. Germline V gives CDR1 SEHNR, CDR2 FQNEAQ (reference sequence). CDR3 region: CASSTRTHQETQYF.

CDR3 region: CASSERAVSHEQFF. The chain employs TRBV6-1 and TRBJ2-1; lacking DNA, the TRBD2 call made by TCRdb goes unchecked. The length of the CDR3 is 14 residues. CDR1 is MNHNS and CDR2 is SASEGT in the germline V gene.

The CDR3 sequence is CASSQGTGRGYEQYF. The rearrangement uses TRBV3-1 and TRBJ2-7; TCRdb's D gene call, TRBD1, goes unchecked for lack of DNA. Germline values: CDR1 LGHDT, CDR2 YNNKEL (reference sequence). This CDR3 is built from 15 residues.

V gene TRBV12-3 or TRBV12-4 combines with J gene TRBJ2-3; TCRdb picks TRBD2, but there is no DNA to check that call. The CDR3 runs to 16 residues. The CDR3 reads CASSSRLAGIGDTQYF.

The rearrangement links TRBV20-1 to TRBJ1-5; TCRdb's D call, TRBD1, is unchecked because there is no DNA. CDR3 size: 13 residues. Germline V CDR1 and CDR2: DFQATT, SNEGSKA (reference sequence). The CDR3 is CSARAGGNQPQHF.

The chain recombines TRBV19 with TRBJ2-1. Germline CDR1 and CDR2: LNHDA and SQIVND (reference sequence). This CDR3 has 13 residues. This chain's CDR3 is CASSRDQNNEQFF. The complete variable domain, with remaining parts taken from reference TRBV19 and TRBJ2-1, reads DGGITQSPKYLFRKEGQNVTLSCEQNLNHDAMYWYRQDPGQGLRLIYYSQIVNDFQKGDIAEGYSVSREKKESFPLTVTSAQKNPTAFYLCASSRDQNNEQFFGPGTRLTVL.

The chain's CDR3 is CASSPSGSGYEQYF. The chain joins TRBV4-2 to TRBJ2-7; TCRdb's D call, TRBD2, is unchecked because there is no DNA. Germline CDR1 LGHNA, CDR2 YNFKEQ. This CDR3 is 14 amino acids long.

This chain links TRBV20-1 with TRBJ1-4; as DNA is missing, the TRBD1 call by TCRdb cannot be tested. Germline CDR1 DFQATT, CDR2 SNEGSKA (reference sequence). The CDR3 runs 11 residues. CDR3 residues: CSATPGTGLFF.

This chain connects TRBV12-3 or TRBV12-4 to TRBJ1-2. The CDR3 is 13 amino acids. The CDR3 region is CASSLAEVGGYTF.

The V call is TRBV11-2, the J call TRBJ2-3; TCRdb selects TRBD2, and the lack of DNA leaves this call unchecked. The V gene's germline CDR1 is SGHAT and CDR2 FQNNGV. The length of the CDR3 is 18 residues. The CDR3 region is CASSSPSLAGGRTDTQYF.

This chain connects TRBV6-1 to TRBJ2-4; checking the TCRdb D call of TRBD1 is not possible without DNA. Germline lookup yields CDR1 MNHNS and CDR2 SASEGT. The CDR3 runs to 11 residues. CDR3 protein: CASSEVGTVHF.